Following are 27 T cell receptor beta chains from one sample sequenced in a study of blood T cell repertoires in COVID-19. Clones were sequenced by immunoSEQ multiplex PCR, and TCRdb holds only the in-frame ones, with some missing. The sample includes 130,000 to 150,000 clones, around nine tenths of them seen just once. Sequenced sample: PBMCs or T cells enriched from blood (not recorded which). Receptors originate from a woman aged 30 to 39 with acute COVID-19.

This sequence joins TRBV28 and TRBJ2-3; 7 positions agree with TRBD1. The V and J ends lost 6 bases and 5 bases, in that order; junction bases with no gene match: 8. The CDR3 totals 14 residues. CDR1 MDHEN and CDR2 SYDVKM come from the germline V gene. The CDR3 DNA follows: TGTGCCAGCAGCTTCAGGGGGACGGGAGATACGCAGTATTTT. Translating gives CASSFRGTGDTQYF.

The chain recombines TRBV12-3 or TRBV12-4 with TRBJ2-7; D is undetermined. This CDR3 contains 12 residues. V lost 7 bases to trimming and J lost 7 bases, with 14 bases between them. Written as DNA, the CDR3 is TGTGCCAGCACCCTAAATAATCGGGAGCAGTACTTC. It is translated as CASTLNNREQYF.

The chain joins TRBV7-2 to TRBJ2-1; D not resolved. Looked up from germline, CDR1 is SGHTA and CDR2 is FQGNSA. CDR3 length equals 16 residues. V was trimmed by 3 bases and J by 7 bases, leaving 19 bases between them. CDR3 sequence reads: CASSFYGPPTNNEQFF. For the CDR3, the DNA is TGTGCCAGCAGCTTCTATGGGCCACCAACGAATAATGAGCAGTTCTTC.

This sequence joins TRBV19 and TRBJ2-3; 12 bases align to TRBD2. This CDR3 is built from 18 residues. Germline trimming cut 6 bases from V and 1 base from J; bases unmatched to any gene: 11. Germline CDR1 and CDR2: LNHDA and SQIVND (reference sequence). For the CDR3, the DNA is TGTGCCAGTAGGAGACTAGCGGGAGACGTTCAGGGCACAGATACGCAGTATTTT. This codes for CASRRLAGDVQGTDTQYF.

The genes are TRBV6-1 and TRBJ2-7; D perhaps matches TRBD1 (7 bases). Trimming shortened V by 6 bases and J by 6 bases, and 18 bases separated the two germline ends. From germline, CDR1 is MNHNS and CDR2 SASEGT. This CDR3 comprises 14 residues. In nucleotides, the CDR3 is TGTGCCAGCAGGACGGGTCAGGGGGGATCCGAGCAGTACTTC. Translation gives CASRTGQGGSEQYF.

J is TRBJ1-2 and V is TRBV28, with D possibly being TRBD1 (5 bases). CDR3 length: 12 residues. Germline loops: CDR1 MDHEN, CDR2 SYDVKM. V lost 7 bases and J 2 bases, leaving 8 bases between the germline ends. This chain's CDR3 is CASIGANYGYTF. In DNA, the CDR3 is TGTGCCAGCATTGGGGCGAACTATGGCTACACCTTC.

This clone was seen a handful of times. The chain recombines TRBV7-9 with TRBJ2-3, with D perhaps TRBD2 (5 bases). The CDR3 extends over 17 amino acids. Looked up from germline, CDR1 is SEHNR and CDR2 is FQNEAQ (reference sequence). V lost 1 base and J lost 0, with 14 bases in between. This CDR3 reads CASSLGISAASTDTQYF. The CDR3 nucleotides read TGTGCCAGCAGCTTAGGTATTAGCGCGGCTAGCACAGATACGCAGTATTTT.

J is TRBJ2-7 and V is TRBV3-1 (or the pseudogene TRBV3-2); TRBD1 aligns across 8 bases. CDR3 length: 15 amino acids. The V gene's germline CDR1 is LGHDT and CDR2 YNNKEL (reference sequence). Unmatched junction bases numbered 7, after V lost 4 bases and J lost 2 bases. The CDR3 nucleotides read TGTGCCAGCAGCCTACAGGGGGGAGGACCCTACGAGCAGTACTTC. Amino acid sequence: CASSLQGGGPYEQYF.

This clone was seen only once. At one end the junction does not follow the germline gene, possibly because of a read error. This chain connects TRBV7-2 to TRBJ1-6; D gene ambiguous. Germline CDR1 reads SGHTA; CDR2 reads FQGNSA. The CDR3 extends over 15 amino acids. CDR3 DNA sequence: TGTGCCAGCAGCTTAGGCGTTTTTTATAGTTCACCCCTCCACTTT. Amino acids: CASSLGVFYSSPLHF.

This chain links TRBV29-1 with TRBJ2-7; TRBD1 matches at 9 bases. Germline trimming cut 6 bases from V and 7 bases from J; bases unmatched to any gene: 19. Looked up from germline, CDR1 is SQVTM and CDR2 is ANQGSEA. The CDR3 runs 16 residues. The CDR3 loop is CSVGDNPGQGPREQYF. CDR3 in DNA: TGCAGCGTGGGCGATAATCCGGGACAGGGTCCCCGGGAGCAGTACTTC.

J is TRBJ2-7 and V is TRBV10-3, with D possibly matching TRBD2 (5 bases). The germline V and J ends were trimmed by 0 bases and 3 bases, with 9 bases remaining between them. CDR1 is ENHRY and CDR2 is SYGVKD in the germline V gene. The CDR3 contains 14 residues. CDR3 nucleotides: TGTGCCATCAGTGAGTCCCACGGAGGCTACGAGCAGTACTTC. Translated: CAISESHGGYEQYF.

The chain has TRBV29-1 and TRBJ2-1; D might be TRBD1 (8 bases). The length of the CDR3 is 16 residues. Germline V gene data show CDR1 as SQVTM and CDR2 as ANQGSEA. V was cut by 2 bases and J by 4 bases, with 18 bases left in between. CDR3 in DNA: TGCAGCGTTGAACCGAGGGGGGGACAGGAATACAATGAGCAGTTCTTC. Its protein is CSVEPRGGQEYNEQFF.

The genes are TRBV28 and TRBJ1-6; tentatively, D is TRBD1 (5 bases). V gave up 7 bases and J gave up 0 bases, with 10 bases separating them. The CDR3 has 15 amino acids. CDR1 is MDHEN, CDR2 SYDVKM, per germline. In nucleotides, the CDR3 is TGTGCCAGCATCGGGGGGAGCTCCTATAATTCACCCCTCCACTTT. Protein sequence: CASIGGSSYNSPLHF.

J is TRBJ1-2 and V is TRBV7-6; D perhaps matches TRBD1 (5 bases). Germline V gene data show CDR1 as SGHVS and CDR2 as FNYEAQ. This CDR3 has 16 amino acids. Between the trimmed V and J ends, which lost 5 bases and 5 bases, there was a span of 21 bases. The CDR3 is CASSPQGRASPYGYTF. DNA for the CDR3: TGTGCCAGCAGCCCGCAGGGCAGGGCCTCCCCGTATGGCTACACCTTC.

V and J are TRBV7-8 and TRBJ1-2, with D unresolved. The CDR3 has 16 residues. The V end was cut by 1 base, the J end by 4 bases, with 16 bases between. Germline loops: CDR1 SGHVS, CDR2 FQNEAQ. For the CDR3, the DNA is TGTGCCAGCAGCTTAGAGAACAGAAGGATAAGCTATGGCTACACCTTC. It is translated as CASSLENRRISYGYTF.

V and J are TRBV28 and TRBJ1-2; the D gene is possibly TRBD1 (6 bases). From germline, CDR1 is MDHEN and CDR2 SYDVKM. The CDR3 covers 15 residues. V was cut by 1 base and J by 2 bases, with 11 bases left in between. The CDR3 protein is CASSLSRGFNYGYTF. CDR3 coding DNA: TGTGCCAGCAGTTTATCCAGGGGATTCAACTATGGCTACACCTTC.

The chain uses TRBV9 and TRBJ2-3, with a possible D match to TRBD2 (6 bases). V shed 0 bases and J shed 5 bases, with 10 bases lying between them. This CDR3 has 14 amino acids. CDR1 is SGDLS and CDR2 is YYNGEE in the germline V gene. The CDR3 DNA reads TGTGCCAGCAGCGTAGTCGGAGCGGGAGATACGCAGTATTTT. Protein product: CASSVVGAGDTQYF.

The rearrangement joins TRBV6-2 or TRBV6-3 to TRBJ2-7; TRBD2 aligns across 8 bases. The CDR3 has 17 residues. Trimming cost V 0 bases and J 1 base; bases outside gene matches: 8. CDR1 MNHEY and CDR2 SVGEGT come from the germline V gene. CDR3 DNA: TGTGCCAGCAGTTACTCTGGAAGCGGGAGCCTTTCCTACGAGCAGTACTTC. Protein: CASSYSGSGSLSYEQYF.

This rearrangement joins TRBV11-1 to TRBJ2-5, with D perhaps TRBD1 (5 bases). CDR1 is SGHAT and CDR2 is FQDESV in the germline V gene (reference sequence). Trimming pared 5 bases from V and 5 bases from J, leaving 12 bases between. CDR3 length: 13 residues. The CDR3 here is CASSAHKGETQYF. In nucleotides, the CDR3 is TGTGCCAGCAGCGCGCATAAGGGGGAGACCCAGTACTTC.

With respect to this clone: Other DNA sequences in the sample encode the same CDR3. V gene TRBV28 combines with J gene TRBJ2-7, with D possibly matching TRBD2 (6 bases). The CDR3 covers 12 residues. V gave up 6 bases and J gave up 4 bases, with 10 bases separating them. Germline CDR1 and CDR2: MDHEN and SYDVKM. The CDR3 DNA follows: TGTGCCAGCAGCCTTGGGGGGTACGAGCAGTACTTC. This sequence encodes CASSLGGYEQYF.

The rearrangement uses TRBV19 and TRBJ2-1; TRBD1 might be the D (6 bases). V lost 3 bases and J lost 7, with 10 bases in between. The CDR3 has 13 amino acids. Germline lookup yields CDR1 LNHDA and CDR2 SQIVND (reference sequence). The CDR3 is CASSMGARNEQFF. The DNA for the CDR3 is TGTGCCAGTAGTATGGGGGCGCGGAATGAGCAGTTCTTC. The entire variable domain, with the rest obtained from reference TRBV19 and TRBJ2-1, is as follows: DGGITQSPKYLFRKEGQNVTLSCEQNLNHDAMYWYRQDPGQGLRLIYYSQIVNDFQKGDIAEGYSVSREKKESFPLTVTSAQKNPTAFYLCASSMGARNEQFFGPGTRLTVL.

The rearrangement uses TRBV7-9 and TRBJ2-7; TRBD2 matches 9 bases. Germline CDR1 and CDR2: SEHNR and FQNEAQ (reference sequence). This CDR3 has 15 amino acids. The V gene end was trimmed by 5 bases and the J gene end by 3 bases; junction bases not matched to a gene: 8. The CDR3 reads CASSTLAGGIYEQYF. The CDR3, as DNA: TGTGCCAGCAGCACCCTGGCGGGAGGGATCTACGAGCAGTACTTC.

The rearrangement joins TRBV27 to TRBJ1-5; tentative D call: TRBD1 (5 bases). The V gene lost 4 bases and the J gene lost 6 bases, with 13 bases spanning the gap. CDR1 is MNHEY and CDR2 is SMNVEV in the germline V gene (reference sequence). The CDR3 spans 14 residues. CDR3 sequence (DNA): TGTGCCAGCAGTTACCGGCAGGGAGGTCAGCCCCAGCATTTT. Protein product: CASSYRQGGQPQHF.

The gene calls are TRBV7-2 and TRBJ1-2, with D tentatively TRBD1 (6 bases). V shed 5 bases and J shed 14 bases, with 24 bases lying between them. The CDR3 runs 14 residues. Per the germline V gene, CDR1 is SGHTA and CDR2 is FQGNSA. CDR3 DNA sequence: TGTGCCAGCAGCCCTCTCCCGGGGGGGGCGATCTTTACCTTC. Amino acid sequence: CASSPLPGGAIFTF.

The V gene is TRBV10-2, the J gene TRBJ2-7; TRBD1 matches 8 bases. V gave up 6 bases and J gave up 2 bases; unmatched junction bases: 9. The CDR3 has 15 amino acids. Germline CDR1 is WSHSY and CDR2 is SAAADI. The CDR3, as DNA: TGCGCCAGCAGCTTACCGGGACAGGATGCCTACGAGCAGTACTTC. Translating it yields CASSLPGQDAYEQYF.

This chain uses TRBV7-3 with TRBJ2-7; D possibly corresponds to TRBD2 (5 bases). Per germline, CDR1 SGHTA and CDR2 FQGTGA. This CDR3 spans 13 amino acids. V lost 6 bases to trimming and J lost 4 bases, with 13 bases between them. CDR3 sequence (DNA): TGTGCCAGCAGTACTAGTCCGGGGTACGAGCAGTACTTC. Its translation: CASSTSPGYEQYF. Supplemented by reference TRBV7-3 and TRBJ2-7, the full variable domain reads GAGVSQTPSNKVTEKGKYVELRCDPISGHTALYWYRQSLGQGPEFLIYFQGTGAADDSGLPNDRFFAVRPEGSVSTLKIQRTERGDSAVYLCASSTSPGYEQYFGPGTRLTVT.

V gene TRBV7-3 combines with J gene TRBJ2-1; 13 bases map to TRBD2. The CDR3 runs to 16 residues. Per the germline V gene, CDR1 is SGHTA and CDR2 is FQGTGA. J lost 6 bases, V lost 5 bases, and 7 bases had no gene match. The CDR3: CASSRTSGSSLNEQFF. The CDR3, as DNA: TGTGCCAGCAGCAGGACTAGCGGGAGTTCGCTCAATGAGCAGTTCTTC. Complete variable domain (other parts from reference TRBV7-3 and TRBJ2-1): GAGVSQTPSNKVTEKGKYVELRCDPISGHTALYWYRQSLGQGPEFLIYFQGTGAADDSGLPNDRFFAVRPEGSVSTLKIQRTERGDSAVYLCASSRTSGSSLNEQFFGPGTRLTVL.